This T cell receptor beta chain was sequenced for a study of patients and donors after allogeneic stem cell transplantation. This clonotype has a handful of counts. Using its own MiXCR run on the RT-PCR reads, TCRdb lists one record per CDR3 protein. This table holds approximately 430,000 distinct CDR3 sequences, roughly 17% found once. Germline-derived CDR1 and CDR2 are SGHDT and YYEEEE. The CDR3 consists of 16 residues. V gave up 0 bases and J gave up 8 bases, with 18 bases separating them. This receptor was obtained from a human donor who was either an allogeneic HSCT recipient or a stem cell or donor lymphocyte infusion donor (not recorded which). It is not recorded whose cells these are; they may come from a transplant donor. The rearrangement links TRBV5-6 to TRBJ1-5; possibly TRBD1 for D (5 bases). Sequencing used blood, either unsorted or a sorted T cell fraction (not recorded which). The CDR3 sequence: CASSLAKGHPAKPQHF. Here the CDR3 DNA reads TGTGCCAGCAGCTTGGCCAAGGGGCACCCCGCTAAGCCCCAGCATTTT.